The rows below give T cell receptor beta chains drawn from one sample of a study of blood T cell repertoires in COVID-19. Sequenced by immunoSEQ multiplex PCR; TCRdb stores in-frame clones only, minus some. The sample shows approximately 220,000 clones, 80% to 85% of them seen only once. Source material: peripheral blood. These receptors all come from a woman aged 55-70 years with acute or convalescent COVID-19. Both conserved end residues are part of each CDR3. Not every row has a clone size; where given, it reads once, few, many or a size class.

NA	TRBV19	TRBJ2-2	CASEIRGNTGELFF
NA	TRBV18	TRBJ1-5	CASSPNRDNQPQHF
NA	TRBV5-5	TRBJ1-6	CASSLTGNSPLHF
NA	TRBV6-2/TRBV6-3	TRBJ1-1	CASSDAGTGGTEAFF
NA	TRBV4-2	TRBJ1-1	CASSQGVRQEGTEAFF
NA	TRBV6-2/TRBV6-3	TRBJ2-7	CASSYPPKGTGLYEQYF
NA	TRBV29-1	TRBJ1-2	CSVEPGTLGGYTF
NA	TRBV7-2	TRBJ1-2	CASSLDLRVGGYTF
NA	TRBV5-1	TRBJ2-3	CASNDRGGQRDTQYF
NA	TRBV19	TRBJ2-1	CASSISFGLAENWNEQFF
NA	TRBV30	TRBJ1-1	CAWTREGNTEAFF
NA	TRBV5-1	TRBJ2-3	CASSRSGGGSDTQYF
NA	TRBV7-8	TRBJ1-1	CASSSDDRWRRTEAFF
few	TRBV19	TRBJ2-7	CASSIAGSLPAYEQYF
NA	TRBV5-1	TRBJ2-7	CASSLAGTNEQYF
NA	TRBV5-1	TRBJ1-1	CASSSVLNTEAFF
NA	TRBV4-1	TRBJ2-3	CASSQDPGGSTDTQYF
NA	TRBV18	TRBJ2-3	CASSPLASGADTQYF
NA	TRBV20-1	TRBJ1-1	CAPLPNQAFF
NA	TRBV11-2	TRBJ1-1	CASSLVWAGGTEAFF
NA	TRBV6-5	TRBJ1-1	CASSRTGGAFF
NA	TRBV18	TRBJ2-7	CASCGGPVDEQYF
NA	TRBV2	TRBJ1-1	CASRPGQGRLNTEAFF
NA	TRBV7-7	TRBJ2-1	CASSLDSKTYNEQFF